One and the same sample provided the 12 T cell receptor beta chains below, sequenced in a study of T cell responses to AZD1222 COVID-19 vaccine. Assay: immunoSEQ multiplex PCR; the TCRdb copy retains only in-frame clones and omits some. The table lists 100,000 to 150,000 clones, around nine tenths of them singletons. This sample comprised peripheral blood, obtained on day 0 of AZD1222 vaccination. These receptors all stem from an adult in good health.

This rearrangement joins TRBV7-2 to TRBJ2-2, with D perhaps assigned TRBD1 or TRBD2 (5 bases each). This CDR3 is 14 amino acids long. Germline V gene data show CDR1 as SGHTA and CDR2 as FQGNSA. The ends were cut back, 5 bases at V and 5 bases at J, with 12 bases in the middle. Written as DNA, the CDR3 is TGTGCCAGCAGCCCCAGGGCGGGTACCGGGGAGCTGTTTTTT. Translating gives CASSPRAGTGELFF.

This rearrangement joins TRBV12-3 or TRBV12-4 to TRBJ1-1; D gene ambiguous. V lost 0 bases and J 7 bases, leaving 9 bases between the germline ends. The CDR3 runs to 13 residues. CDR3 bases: TGTGCCAGCAGTTTAGCGCGTCCCGATGAAGCTTTCTTT. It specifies CASSLARPDEAFF.

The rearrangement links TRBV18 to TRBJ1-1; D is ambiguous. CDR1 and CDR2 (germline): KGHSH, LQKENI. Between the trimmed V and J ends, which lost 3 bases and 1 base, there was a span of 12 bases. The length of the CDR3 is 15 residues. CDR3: CASSPPSRSNTEAFF. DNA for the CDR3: TGTGCCAGCTCACCCCCCAGTCGTTCGAACACTGAAGCTTTCTTT.

In DNA, the CDR3 is TGCAGTGCTAGTCGTCCAGCGGGGGCCCACAATGAGCAGTTCTTC. Protein sequence: CSASRPAGAHNEQFF. The chain is built from TRBV20-1 and TRBJ2-1; the match to TRBD2 covers 8 bases. This CDR3 spans 15 amino acids. The junction had 9 bases not matched to a gene; V was cut back by 3 bases and J by 5 bases. Germline CDR1 is DFQATT and CDR2 is SNEGSKA (reference sequence).

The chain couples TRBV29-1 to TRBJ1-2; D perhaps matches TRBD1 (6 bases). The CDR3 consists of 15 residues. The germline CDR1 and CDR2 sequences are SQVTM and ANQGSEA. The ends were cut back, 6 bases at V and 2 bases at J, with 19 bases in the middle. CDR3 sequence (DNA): TGCAGCGTCCCTATCGCAACAGGGTACAACTATGGCTACACCTTC. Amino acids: CSVPIATGYNYGYTF.

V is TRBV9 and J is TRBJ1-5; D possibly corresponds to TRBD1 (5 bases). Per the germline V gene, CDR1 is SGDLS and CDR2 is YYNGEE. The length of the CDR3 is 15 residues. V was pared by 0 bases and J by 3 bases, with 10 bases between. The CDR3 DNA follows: TGTGCCAGCAGCGTAGTGGGGGGACCCAATCAGCCCCAGCATTTT. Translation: CASSVVGGPNQPQHF.

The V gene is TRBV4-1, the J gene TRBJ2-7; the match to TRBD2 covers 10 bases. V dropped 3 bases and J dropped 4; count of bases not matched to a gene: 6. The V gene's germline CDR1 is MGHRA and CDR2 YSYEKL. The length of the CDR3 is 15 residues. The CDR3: CASSHRLAGLYEQYF. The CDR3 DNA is TGCGCCAGCAGCCACCGACTAGCGGGTTTGTACGAGCAGTACTTC.

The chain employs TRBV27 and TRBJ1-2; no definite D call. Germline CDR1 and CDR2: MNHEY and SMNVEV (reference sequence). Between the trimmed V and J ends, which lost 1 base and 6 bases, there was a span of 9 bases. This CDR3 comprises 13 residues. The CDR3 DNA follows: TGTGCCAGCAGTTTATACGGGGAGAATGGCTACACCTTC. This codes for CASSLYGENGYTF.

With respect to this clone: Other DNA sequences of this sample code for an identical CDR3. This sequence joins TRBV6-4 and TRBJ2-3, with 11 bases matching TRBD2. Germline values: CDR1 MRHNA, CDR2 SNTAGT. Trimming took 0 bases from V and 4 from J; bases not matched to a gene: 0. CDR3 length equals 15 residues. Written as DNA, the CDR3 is TGTGCCAGCAGTGACTCTAGCGGGGGGGCAGATACGCAGTATTTT. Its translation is CASSDSSGGADTQYF.

Here the CDR3 reads CASSEEGSQNIQYF. As DNA, the CDR3 is TGTGCCAGCAGTGAGGAGGGGAGCCAAAACATTCAGTACTTC. The genes are TRBV25-1 and TRBJ2-4; TRBD2 might be the D (6 bases). Between the trimmed V and J ends, which lost 3 bases and 5 bases, there was a span of 11 bases. Germline CDR1 and CDR2: MGHDK and SYGVNS. The CDR3 is 14 amino acids.

CDR3 residues: CASSEDPGGTEAFF. As DNA, the CDR3 is TGTGCCAGCAGTGAGGACCCAGGGGGCACTGAAGCTTTCTTT. The chain links TRBV6-1 to TRBJ1-1, with TRBD1 matching over 7 bases. Germline CDR1 MNHNS, CDR2 SASEGT. Germline trimming cut 3 bases from V and 4 bases from J; bases unmatched to any gene: 5. The CDR3 is 14 amino acids.

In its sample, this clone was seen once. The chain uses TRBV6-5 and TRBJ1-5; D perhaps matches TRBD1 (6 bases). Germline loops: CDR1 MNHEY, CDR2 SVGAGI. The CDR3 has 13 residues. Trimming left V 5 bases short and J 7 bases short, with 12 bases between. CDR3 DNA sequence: TGTGCCAGCAGTCTTTACAGGGAGCAGCCCCAGCATTTT. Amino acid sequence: CASSLYREQPQHF.